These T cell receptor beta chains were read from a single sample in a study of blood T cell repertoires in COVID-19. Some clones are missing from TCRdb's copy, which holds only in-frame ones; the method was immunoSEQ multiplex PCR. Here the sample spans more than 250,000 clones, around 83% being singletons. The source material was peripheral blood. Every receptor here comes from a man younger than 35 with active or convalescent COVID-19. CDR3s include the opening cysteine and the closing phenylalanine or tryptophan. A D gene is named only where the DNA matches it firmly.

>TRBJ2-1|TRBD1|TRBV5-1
CASSPRTGGGHEQFF
TGCGCCAGCAGCCCCCGGACAGGGGGAGGCCATGAGCAGTTCTTC
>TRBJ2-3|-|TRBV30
CAWSLSADTQYF
TGTGCCTGGAGTTTATCCGCAGATACGCAGTATTTT
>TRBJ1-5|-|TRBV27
CASSFLQQPQHF
TGTGCCAGCAGTTTCCTCCAGCAGCCCCAGCATTTT
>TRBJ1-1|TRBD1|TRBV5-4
CASSPDRVKWDTEAFF
TGTGCCAGCAGCCCCGACAGGGTGAAATGGGACACTGAAGCTTTCTTT
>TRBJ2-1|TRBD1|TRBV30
CAWSVGTAPRGEQFF
TGTGCCTGGAGTGTTGGGACAGCACCTCGCGGGGAGCAGTTCTTC
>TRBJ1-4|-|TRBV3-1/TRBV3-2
CASSRNLDSSKNEKLFF
TGTGCCAGCAGCCGAAATCTGGACAGCTCAAAAAATGAAAAACTGTTTTTT
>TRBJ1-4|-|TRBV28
CASSLGNDEKLFF
TGTGCCAGCAGTCTCGGGAACGATGAAAAACTGTTTTTT
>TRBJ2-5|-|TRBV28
CASGISQGGETQYF
TGTGCCAGCGGTATCTCACAGGGGGGGGAGACCCAGTACTTC
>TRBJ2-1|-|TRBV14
CASSSRGEQFF
TGTGCCAGCAGCTCCAGGGGTGAGCAGTTCTTC
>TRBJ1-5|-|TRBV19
CASSKGTPNQPQHF
TGTGCCAGTAGTAAGGGGACACCAAATCAGCCCCAGCATTTT
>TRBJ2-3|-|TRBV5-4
CASSVALGTDTQYF
TGTGCCAGCAGCGTGGCACTAGGAACAGATACGCAGTATTTT
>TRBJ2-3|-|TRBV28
CASRTQGTDTQYF
TGTGCCAGCAGGACGCAGGGGACAGATACGCAGTATTTT
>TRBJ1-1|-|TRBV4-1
CASSPPGGNTEAFF
TGCGCCAGCAGCCCCCCCGGGGGGAACACTGAAGCTTTCTTT
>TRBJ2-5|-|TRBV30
CACTRRGDGTQYF
TGTGCCTGCACCCGTCGGGGAGATGGGACCCAGTACTTC
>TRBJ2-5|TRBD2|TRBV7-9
CASIGRYGETQYF
TGTGCCTCCATCGGGAGGTACGGGGAGACCCAGTACTTC
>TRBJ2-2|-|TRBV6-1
CASSEYRSSGELFF
TGTGCCAGCAGTGAATACAGGTCAAGCGGGGAGCTGTTTTTT
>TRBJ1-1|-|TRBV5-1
CASSAPTGKRTEAFF
TGCGCCAGCAGCGCTCCTACAGGGAAGCGGACTGAAGCTTTCTTT
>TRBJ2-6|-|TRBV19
CASSEDRVSVLTF
TGTGCCAGTAGTGAGGACAGAGTAAGCGTCCTGACTTTC
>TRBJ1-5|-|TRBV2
CASSAGLYTHQPQHF
TGTGCCAGCAGTGCAGGTCTTTATACTCATCAGCCCCAGCATTTT
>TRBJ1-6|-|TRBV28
CASSSRQTSYNSPLHF
TGTGCCAGCAGTTCTCGACAGACCTCCTATAATTCACCCCTCCACTTT
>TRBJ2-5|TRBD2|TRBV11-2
CASSLLLAGGQETQYF
TGTGCCAGCAGCTTATTACTAGCGGGGGGACAAGAGACCCAGTACTTC
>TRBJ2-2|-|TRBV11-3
CASSLGGLAGELFF
TGTGCCAGCAGCTTAGGGGGGCTAGCCGGGGAGCTGTTTTTT